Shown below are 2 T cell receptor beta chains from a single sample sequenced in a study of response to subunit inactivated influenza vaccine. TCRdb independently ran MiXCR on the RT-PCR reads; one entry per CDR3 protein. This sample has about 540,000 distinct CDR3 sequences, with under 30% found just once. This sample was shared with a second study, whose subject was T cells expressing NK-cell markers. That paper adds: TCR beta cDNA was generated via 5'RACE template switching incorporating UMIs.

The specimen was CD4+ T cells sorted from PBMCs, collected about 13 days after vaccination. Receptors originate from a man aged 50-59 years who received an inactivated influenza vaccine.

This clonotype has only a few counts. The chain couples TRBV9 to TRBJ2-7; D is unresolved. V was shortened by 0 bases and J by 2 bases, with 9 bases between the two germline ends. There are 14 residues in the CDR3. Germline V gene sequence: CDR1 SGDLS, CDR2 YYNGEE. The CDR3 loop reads CASSVAAEAYEQYF. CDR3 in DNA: TGTGCCAGCAGCGTAGCTGCGGAAGCCTACGAGCAGTACTTC.

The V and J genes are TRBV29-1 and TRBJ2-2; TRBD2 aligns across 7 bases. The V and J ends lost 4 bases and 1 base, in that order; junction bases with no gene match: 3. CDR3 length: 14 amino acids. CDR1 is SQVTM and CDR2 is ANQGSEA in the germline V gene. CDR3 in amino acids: CSVGASGNTGELFF. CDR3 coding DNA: TGCAGCGTTGGTGCTAGCGGGAACACCGGGGAGCTGTTTTTT.